Included here is one T cell receptor (beta chain) sequence, with context. This entry comes from a study of blood T cell repertoires in COVID-19. The V end lost 2 bases, the J end lost 5 bases, and 20 bases lay between the germline ends. The CDR3 loop spans 17 amino acids. From germline, CDR1 is MNHEY and CDR2 SVGEGT. TCRdb keeps only in-frame clones here, not all; method: immunoSEQ multiplex PCR. The profile shows 360,000 or so clones, roughly four fifths of them singletons. The V call is TRBV6-2 or TRBV6-3, the J call TRBJ2-3, with D possibly being TRBD2 (5 bases). The TCR comes from a woman aged 50 to 60 who had recovered from COVID-19. The source material was PBMCs or T cells enriched from blood (not recorded which). Here the CDR3 reads CASSYDVSWNAGDTQYF. The CDR3 DNA follows: TGTGCCAGCAGTTACGACGTAAGTTGGAACGCGGGAGATACGCAGTATTTT.